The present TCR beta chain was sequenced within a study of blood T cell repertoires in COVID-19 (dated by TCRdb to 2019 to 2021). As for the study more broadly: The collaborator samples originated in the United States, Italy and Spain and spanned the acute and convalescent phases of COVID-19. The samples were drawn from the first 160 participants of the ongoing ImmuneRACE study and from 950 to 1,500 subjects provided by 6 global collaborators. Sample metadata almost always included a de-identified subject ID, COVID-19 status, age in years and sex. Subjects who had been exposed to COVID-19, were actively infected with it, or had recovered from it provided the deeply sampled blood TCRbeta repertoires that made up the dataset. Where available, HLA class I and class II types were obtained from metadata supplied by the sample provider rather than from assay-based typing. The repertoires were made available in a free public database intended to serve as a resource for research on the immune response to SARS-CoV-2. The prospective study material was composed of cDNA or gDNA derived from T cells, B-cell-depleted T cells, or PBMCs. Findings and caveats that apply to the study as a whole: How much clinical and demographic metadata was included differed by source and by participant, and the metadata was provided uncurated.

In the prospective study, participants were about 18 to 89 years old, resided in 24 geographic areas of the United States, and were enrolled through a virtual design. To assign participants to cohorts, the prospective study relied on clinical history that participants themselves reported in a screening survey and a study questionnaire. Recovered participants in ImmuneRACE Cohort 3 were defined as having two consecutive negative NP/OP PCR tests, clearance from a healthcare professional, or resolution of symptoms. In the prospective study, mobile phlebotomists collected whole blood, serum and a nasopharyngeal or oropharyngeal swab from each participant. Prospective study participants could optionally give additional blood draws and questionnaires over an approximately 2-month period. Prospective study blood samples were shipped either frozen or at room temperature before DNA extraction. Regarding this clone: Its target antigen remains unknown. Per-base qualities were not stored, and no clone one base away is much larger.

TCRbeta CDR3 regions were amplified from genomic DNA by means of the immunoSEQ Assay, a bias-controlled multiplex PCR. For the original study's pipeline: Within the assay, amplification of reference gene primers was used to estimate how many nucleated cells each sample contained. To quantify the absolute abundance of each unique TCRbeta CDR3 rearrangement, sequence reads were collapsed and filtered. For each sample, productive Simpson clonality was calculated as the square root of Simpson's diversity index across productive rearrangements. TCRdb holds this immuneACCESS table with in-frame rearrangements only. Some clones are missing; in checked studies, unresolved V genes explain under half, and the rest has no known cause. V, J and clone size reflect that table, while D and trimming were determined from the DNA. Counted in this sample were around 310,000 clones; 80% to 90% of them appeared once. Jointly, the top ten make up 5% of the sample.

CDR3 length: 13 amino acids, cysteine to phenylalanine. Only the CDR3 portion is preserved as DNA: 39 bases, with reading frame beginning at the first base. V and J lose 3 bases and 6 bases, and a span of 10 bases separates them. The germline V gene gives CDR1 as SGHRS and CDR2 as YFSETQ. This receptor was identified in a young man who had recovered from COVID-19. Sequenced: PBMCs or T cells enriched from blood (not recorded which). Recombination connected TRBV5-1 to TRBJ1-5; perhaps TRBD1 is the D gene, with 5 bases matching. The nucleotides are TGCGCCAGCAGCTCGGGGGGAGGTCAGCCCCAGCATTTT. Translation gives CASSSGGGQPQHF.